This TCR beta chain was observed in a study of T-cell memory formation after mild COVID-19. Study in general: Largely, the TCR clusters proved donor specific. Study-level results: Certain responding clones were present in pre-infection memory, suggesting participation of cross-reactive memory.

MiXCR, run by TCRdb on the 5' RACE reads, gives a single entry per CDR3 protein. This sample carries 350,000 to 500,000 distinct CDR3 sequences, about a sixth of them seen once, and the ten largest clones take roughly 21%. J was trimmed by 0 bases and V by 6 bases; bases with no gene match: 4. This CDR3 has 15 residues. Per germline, CDR1 MNHNY and CDR2 SVGAGI (reference sequence). In this sample, this clonotype turned up a few times. The target antigen is unknown. The sequencing input was PBMCs or a T cell subset sorted from them (not recorded which). The rearrangement links TRBV6-6 to TRBJ2-1; 8 bases agree with TRBD2. This TCR was sampled from a man aged 18-30 years who had mild COVID-19 (a few samples of this study predate the infection). Cell type and time point are not known. In DNA, the CDR3 is TGTGCCAGCAGCGCCGGGGGGGCCTCCTACAATGAGCAGTTCTTC. Translation gives CASSAGGASYNEQFF.